This record concerns one T cell receptor (beta chain) sequence. The CDR3 covers 11 residues. Germline assignment: CDR1 SGHTA and CDR2 FQGNSA. V gave up 2 bases and J gave up 11 bases, with 9 bases separating them. The data were produced by immunoSEQ multiplex PCR, yet TCRdb's version contains in-frame clones alone and is incomplete. The sample has roughly 70,000 clones, about four fifths seen once. This sample is drawn from a study of T cell clones after liver transplantation. Overall study: Samples came from ITN030ST, which attempted immunosuppression withdrawal within 2 years of liver transplantation. Without induction therapy, subjects received standard immunosuppression until 12-24 months post-transplant. Pre-transplant mixed lymphocyte reactions yielded third-party-reactive TCRbeta sequences as comparators for graft-donor-reactive sequences. Timepoints were pre-transplant, pre-withdrawal, and after withdrawal was completed or failed.

V usage is TRBV7-2 and J usage is TRBJ1-2; D is unresolved. This clonotype was obtained from a human donor who received a liver transplant. Here the sequenced sample was CD4+ T cells from blood, taken before liver transplant. CDR3 protein: CASSLWPGYTF. CDR3 nucleotides: TGTGCCAGCAGCTTATGGCCGGGGTACACCTTC.